This TCR beta chain was identified in a study of blood T cell repertoires in COVID-19. Study-wide background: The United States, Italy and Spain were the sources of the acute and convalescent COVID-19 samples. In each case, the material was cDNA or gDNA derived from T cells, B-cell-depleted T cells, or PBMCs.

Patients of the Seattle cohort, enrolled during active infection, were followed longitudinally. The CDR3 length is 15 residues. Germline values: CDR1 SNHLY, CDR2 FYNNEI. V was pared by 5 bases and J by 5 bases, with 7 bases of the junction left unmatched. Authors' methods: By means of reference gene primer amplification, nucleated cell counts were estimated. The protocol was immunoSEQ multiplex PCR, while the TCRdb copy is restricted to in-frame clones and leaves out a portion. That table is the source of V, J and clone size, and D and trimming were worked out from the DNA. This table has tens of thousands of clones, around 87% appearing once.

This chain links TRBV2 with TRBJ1-5, with 9 bases lining up with TRBD1. This clonotype was obtained from a woman between 55 and 75 years old with COVID-19, enrolled during active disease. Material: peripheral blood. The CDR3, as DNA: TGTGCCAGCAGTCTGTCCGGGACAGGGTATCAGCCCCAGCATTTT. Protein sequence: CASSLSGTGYQPQHF.